This TCR beta chain was recorded in a study of control samples from healthy donors and cancer patients. Data came from immunoSEQ multiplex PCR; TCRdb stores just in-frame clones and leaves some out. The repertoire holds roughly 370,000 clones, with 90% as singletons. The V segment lost 0 bases and the J segment 4 bases; nucleotides outside the gene matches: 7. Germline V lookup: CDR1 KGHSH, CDR2 LQKENI. The CDR3 loop spans 16 amino acids. The specimen sequenced was PBMCs. This clonotype was sampled from a man aged 35 to 55 with head and neck cancer. V usage is TRBV18 and J usage is TRBJ2-7, with 9 bases matching TRBD2. CDR3 DNA: TGTGCCAGCTCACCACCGGAGGGTAGCGGGGGATACGAGCAGTACTTC. Its protein product is CASSPPEGSGGYEQYF.